The following is a T cell receptor beta chain sequence with its context. This clonotype was seen only a few times. There is no known antigen for this receptor. Within one base of it there is no much larger clone, and no base qualities were kept. This sample is drawn from a study of blood T cells in healthy people across ages (dated by TCRdb to between 2014 and 2016). In the study overall: In model experiments, roughly one uniquely barcoded TCR beta cDNA molecule per two T cells was captured by template switching. Using deep sequencing normalized with unique cDNA molecular identifiers, the study measured how TCR beta repertoire diversity changes with age. The donors were split into four age groups: young (average about 15 years), middle-aged (about 40), aged (62) and long-lived (about 82). Donors of different ages were randomly distributed across sequencing lanes to avoid experimental bias. Two additional independent replicas of 1 million unique cDNA reads from the same blood draw were analyzed for two donors (one aged 18 to 30 and one aged 80 or older). Overall results and qualifications from the work: Because profiling used bulk unsorted PBMCs, naive and antigen-experienced compartments could not be compared conclusively. Compared with the aged group, more naive CD4+ T cells, fewer expanded clones and increased TCR diversity were shown by the long-lived group, suggesting age selection. The percentage of naive T cells measured by flow cytometry correlated strongly with observed TCR beta diversity. The CMV infection status of donors was not known, potentially confounding age-related changes in expanded clonotypes. Estimates of total diversity based on one million sequenced T cells were considered lower bounds and underestimates. Observed TCR beta diversity per million T cells fell roughly linearly with age, and a significant reduction was already apparent by age approximately 40.

From cysteine to phenylalanine, the CDR3 is 16 amino acids long. Only the CDR3 DNA is retained, 48 bases long and in frame from the first base. Compared with germline, V lacks 5 bases and J lacks 4 bases; bases without a gene match: 7. CDR1 and CDR2 were assigned from the germline V gene as MDHEN and SYDVKM. The library was produced with 5' RACE. Sequencer: Illumina HiSeq 2500. A second about 7 to 12 cycle PCR used a sample-barcoded 5' primer and a J-beta primer mix. Each TCR beta cDNA molecule received a unique molecular identifier from a template-switch 5' adaptor carrying 12 random nucleotides. Each sample yielded at least 2.5 million CDR3-containing paired-end reads. The Mint cDNA synthesis kit, primed by a TRBC-specific oligonucleotide, was used to synthesize first-strand cDNA from all RNA. After uracil-DNA glycosylase treatment, a first 18-cycle PCR used universal primers M1SS and BC2_uni_R on all cDNA. The authors processed their data as follows. For normalization, 1 million high-quality reads were randomly selected from each sample, with every read carrying a distinct molecular identifier. Instead of being binned into consensus sequences, reads that shared molecular identifiers were thrown out. CDR3 identification, clonotype clustering and error correction used MiTCR with a Q25 quality threshold and the strictest error-elimination algorithm. Lower-bound total TCR beta diversity was estimated with a nonparametric unseen species model using Euler transformation. Clones were called with MiXCR by TCRdb after fastp trimmed the public reads at Q25, and only in-frame beta chains were retained. Each entry is one CDR3 protein sequence, shown with its most common DNA and genes. TCRdb's processing, not the study's, gives the V and J calls here. The sample contains a few hundred thousand distinct CDR3 sequences, about 25% of them found a single time. The top ten constitute roughly 20% of the sample.

Donors were a few dozen systemically healthy Caucasian individuals from Russia aged roughly 6 to 100 years. Around 10 milliliters of peripheral blood were collected from each donor into EDTA-treated Vacutainer tubes. Ficoll-Paque density-gradient centrifugation was used to isolate PBMCs, with at least 6 million obtained per sample. Total RNA was extracted from PBMCs with Trizol reagent, with at least 5.5 micrograms obtained per sample. For every donor, an aliquot of PBMCs went through flow cytometry to measure the percentages of naive CD45RAhigh/CD27high T cells. The chain was built from TRBV28 and TRBJ2-3, and 12 junction bases match TRBD2. Source material: blood. The sequence was obtained from a woman in her 70s in good health. CDR3 sequence: CASSQPGTSGSDTQYF. In nucleotides, the sequence is TGTGCCAGCAGTCAACCCGGGACTAGCGGGTCAGATACGCAGTATTTT. Reference TRBV28 and TRBJ2-3 genes cover what lies past the CDR3, so the full variable domain is DVKVTQSSRYLVKRTGEKVFLECVQDMDHENMFWYRQDPGLGLRLIYFSYDVKMKEKGDIPEGYSVSREKKERFSLILESASTNQTSMYLCASSQPGTSGSDTQYFGPGTRLTVL.